A single TCR beta chain is shown here with its context. What antigen it recognizes has not been identified. No clone much larger than this one lies a single base away; base qualities are absent. Genomic DNA was extracted from sorted cells for sequencing of the TCRbeta CDR3 region. TCRbeta CDR3 regions were sequenced using the immunoSEQ Assay. TCRdb retrieved this table from immuneACCESS and kept in-frame rearrangements only. Not all clones are present; in checked studies, unresolved V genes account for under half, and no reason is known for the remainder. The sample records approximately 60,000 clones, over 75% of which are singletons. In total, the top ten clones hold 0.38% of the sample. Patients with a history of autoimmune disease or receiving systemic immunosuppression were excluded from the trial. Peripheral blood for TCR sequencing was collected from all dose cohorts at baseline, on cycle 4 day 1, and on cycle 7 day 1. Samples came from an open-label, multicenter, first-in-human phase I dose-escalation trial of ivuxolimab. Adults with locally advanced or metastatic melanoma, renal cell carcinoma, hepatocellular carcinoma or head and neck squamous cell carcinoma were enrolled in the trial. Before TCR sequencing, CD4+ T cells and CD8+ T cells were sorted from peripheral blood as separate populations.

The sample is drawn from a study of OX40 agonist ivuxolimab in advanced cancers. Concerning the study at large: Ivuxolimab was an agonistic, fully human IgG2 monoclonal antibody directed against OX40 (CD134), a costimulatory receptor. The point of sequencing TCRbeta in the periphery was to test whether ivuxolimab changed TCR sequence diversity and drove clonal T-cell expansion. Intravenous ivuxolimab was administered to patients every 2 weeks at six dose levels: 0.01, 0.1, 0.3, 1.5, 3 and 10 mg/kg. The paper covers the monotherapy dose-escalation part of the phase I ivuxolimab trial, which included N = 52 patients. Of the approximately 50 patients in dose escalation, around 20 had hepatocellular carcinoma, some 15 had melanoma, 9 had renal cell carcinoma and 9 had head and neck cancer. In the dose-escalation cohort, roughly 80% of patients were male, and the mean age was approximately 55 years, with a range of 23 to 79. Prior anti-PD-1, anti-PD-L1 or anti-CTLA-4 therapy was permitted, and approximately 39% of dose-escalation patients had received checkpoint inhibitors. Partial responses occurred in three dose-escalation patients: two with cutaneous melanoma and one with hepatocellular carcinoma. Overall results and qualifications from the work: Partial responders in the 0.1-3.0 mg/kg groups had among the lowest normalized peripheral clonal expansion, especially among CD8+ T cells. After ivuxolimab, CD8+ T cells had more expanded clones than CD4+ T cells on average. Low levels of normalized T-cell clonal expansion were also seen in some patients who did not respond. Which antigens the clonally expanded peripheral T cells were specific for was not determined. At doses from 0.1 to 3.0 mg/kg, clonal expansion was seen in both CD4+ and CD8+ blood T cells between baseline and week 6.

The CDR3 contains 15 residues, cysteine and phenylalanine counted. Just the 45-base CDR3 DNA is kept, in frame starting at base 1. The germline V gene encodes CDR1 MNHNS and CDR2 SASEGT. V is pruned by 6 bases and J by 1 base, leaving 7 bases of the junction without a gene match. This TCR was sampled from an adult with an advanced solid tumor such as melanoma, head and neck, liver or kidney cancer. The V and J genes are TRBV6-1 and TRBJ2-3; a stretch of 7 junction bases matches TRBD1. Sample: CD4+ or CD8+ T cells sorted from blood, taken in a trial of the OX40 agonist ivuxolimab. CDR3 protein: CASSDRERGTDTQYF. In nucleotides, the sequence is TGTGCCAGCAGCGACAGGGAACGGGGCACAGATACGCAGTATTTT.